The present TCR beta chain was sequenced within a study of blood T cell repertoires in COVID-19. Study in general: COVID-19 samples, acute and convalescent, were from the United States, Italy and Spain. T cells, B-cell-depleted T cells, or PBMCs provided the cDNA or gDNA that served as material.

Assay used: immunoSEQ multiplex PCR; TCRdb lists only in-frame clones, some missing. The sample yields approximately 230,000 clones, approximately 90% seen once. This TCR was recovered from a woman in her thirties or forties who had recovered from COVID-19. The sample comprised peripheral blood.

The DNA of the CDR3 is TGCGCCAGCAGCTTGGGACAGGTGGGCACAGATACGCAGTATTTT. Its protein is CASSLGQVGTDTQYF. This chain connects TRBV5-1 to TRBJ2-3; a weak D match, TRBD1 (6 bases). Trimming stripped 0 bases from V and 1 base from J, with 9 bases between. Germline V gene data show CDR1 as SGHRS and CDR2 as YFSETQ. The CDR3 is made up of 15 amino acids.